This TCR beta chain comes out of a study of identical twins. Whole-study results and caveats: While abundant cord blood beta clonotypes carried fewer insertions, memory repertoires showed no such pattern. Models came in too low on out-of-frame TCR alpha sharing in monozygotic twins.

One entry per CDR3 protein, called by TCRdb with MiXCR from the 5' RACE reads. This sample carries 500,000 to 700,000 distinct CDR3 sequences, roughly 7.2% of them seen once, and the ten largest clones take 1.6%. About this clonotype: What it binds is unknown.

V was shortened by 3 bases and J by 7 bases, with 17 bases between the two germline ends. The CDR3 consists of 15 residues. The germline V gene has CDR1 SGHNT and CDR2 YYREEE (reference sequence). In addition, the sample was reused for a study of yellow fever vaccine responses in identical twins. Per that paper: Twins' vaccine T cell response reportedly gave the appearance of partial convergence and partial personalization.

This sequence originates from a young woman in good health. Material: PBMCs. The V and J genes are TRBV5-4 and TRBJ2-4, with a weak D call TRBD2 (5 bases). The CDR3 bases are TGTGCCAGCAGCTCCCCCTCCTCCCCGGGGAACATTCAGTACTTC. It codes for CASSSPSSPGNIQYF. The full variable domain, rest sourced from reference TRBV5-4 and TRBJ2-4, is ETGVTQSPTHLIKTRGQQVTLRCSSQSGHNTVSWYQQALGQGPQFIFQYYREEENGRGNFPPRFSGLQFPNYSSELNVNALELDDSALYLCASSSPSSPGNIQYFGAGTRLSVL.